These 18 T cell receptor beta chains originate from one sample sequenced in a study of cytomegalovirus exposure and HLA in healthy donors. Profiling relied on immunoSEQ multiplex PCR, and the TCRdb table lists in-frame clones only, not all of them. The sample lists tens of thousands of clones, 93% occurring once. Source material: PBMCs. The receptors shown here come from a woman aged 25 to 39 in good health and CMV-seropositive.

CDR3 sequence reads: CASSTYRALSSLSGNTIYF. The DNA of the CDR3 is TGTGCCAGTAGCACCTACAGGGCTCTCTCCTCTCTCTCTGGAAACACCATATATTTT. This chain joins TRBV19 and TRBJ1-3, with D possibly matching TRBD1 (6 bases). V lost 6 bases to trimming and J lost 0 bases, with 24 bases between them. Germline CDR1 reads LNHDA; CDR2 reads SQIVND (reference sequence). CDR3 length: 19 amino acids.

The chain is built from TRBV6-1 and TRBJ2-4; 11 bases match TRBD2. The CDR3 has 17 residues. J gave up 2 bases and V 4 bases, and 7 bases lay outside the gene matches. The germline V gene encodes CDR1 MNHNS and CDR2 SASEGT. CDR3 sequence: CASSAFASGGSKNIQYF. CDR3 DNA: TGTGCCAGCAGTGCTTTTGCTAGCGGGGGGTCCAAAAACATTCAGTACTTC.

The chain carries TRBV5-4 and TRBJ2-3; D call uncertain. The CDR3 consists of 15 residues. Per germline, CDR1 SGHNT and CDR2 YYREEE (reference sequence). V lost 0 bases to trimming and J lost 2 bases, with 10 bases between them. CDR3 residues: CASSLDQTYTDTQYF. The CDR3 DNA sequence: TGTGCCAGCAGCTTGGATCAAACTTACACAGATACGCAGTATTTT. The whole variable domain, filled in from reference TRBV5-4 and TRBJ2-3, reads ETGVTQSPTHLIKTRGQQVTLRCSSQSGHNTVSWYQQALGQGPQFIFQYYREEENGRGNFPPRFSGLQFPNYSSELNVNALELDDSALYLCASSLDQTYTDTQYFGPGTRLTVL.

The genes are TRBV29-1 and TRBJ1-2; the D is unclear. V was clipped by 6 bases and J by 4 bases, with 18 bases between them. The CDR3 spans 14 residues. Germline lookup yields CDR1 SQVTM and CDR2 ANQGSEA. The CDR3 is CSVLGSSSPYGYTF. For the CDR3, the DNA is TGCAGCGTATTAGGTTCCAGTAGCCCCTATGGCTACACCTTC.

V is TRBV27 and J is TRBJ2-1; 11 positions match TRBD2. The CDR3 runs 16 residues. V trimming: 2 bases; J trimming: 5 bases; junction bases outside the gene matches: 5. Germline CDR1 MNHEY, CDR2 SMNVEV (reference sequence). The DNA for the CDR3 is TGTGCCAGCAGTTTACGGGGGACTAGCGGAAACAATGAGCAGTTCTTC. This codes for CASSLRGTSGNNEQFF.

The genes are TRBV6-5 and TRBJ2-3; TRBD2 is a possible D gene (6 bases). Deletions cut 1 base from V and 0 bases from J, with 8 bases between. In germline, CDR1 is MNHEY, CDR2 SVGAGI. The CDR3 consists of 15 residues. CDR3 sequence reads: CASSYLGTSTDTQYF. CDR3 in DNA: TGTGCCAGCAGTTACTTGGGGACTAGCACAGATACGCAGTATTTT.

The chain couples TRBV7-9 to TRBJ2-5, with 10 positions matching TRBD1. CDR1 is SEHNR and CDR2 is FQNEAQ in the germline V gene (reference sequence). CDR3 length: 15 amino acids. The junction had 6 bases not matched to a gene; V was cut back by 4 bases and J by 4 bases. The CDR3 coding sequence is TGTGCCAGCAGCTCCGACAGGGGGCTGGGAGAGACCCAGTACTTC. Protein product: CASSSDRGLGETQYF.

This chain links TRBV11-2 with TRBJ1-2, with 9 positions matching TRBD1. Germline CDR1 is SGHAT and CDR2 is FQNNGV. J was trimmed by 0 bases and V by 1 base; bases with no gene match: 9. CDR3 size: 18 residues. Here the CDR3 DNA reads TGTGCCAGCAGCTTAGTGGCGGACAGGGGCCTAGCTAACTATGGCTACACCTTC. Encoded protein: CASSLVADRGLANYGYTF.

The V gene is TRBV15, the J gene TRBJ1-5, with 7 positions matching TRBD1. With 0 bases clipped from V and 7 bases from J, the junction kept 6 bases outside the gene matches. The CDR3 length is 15 residues. Germline CDR1 is LNHNV and CDR2 is YYDKDF (reference sequence). CDR3 DNA: TGTGCCACCAGCAGAGAGGGGCAGGGGGTGCAGCCCCAGCATTTT. Encoded protein: CATSREGQGVQPQHF.

The chain uses TRBV19 and TRBJ1-3, with a possible D match to TRBD1 (5 bases). Germline assignment: CDR1 LNHDA and CDR2 SQIVND (reference sequence). The V gene lost 8 bases and the J gene lost 0 bases, with 17 bases spanning the gap. The CDR3 has 16 amino acids. As DNA, the CDR3 is TGTGCCAGTCGCTTCGGGGGGGGACTCTCTGGAAACACCATATATTTT. This codes for CASRFGGGLSGNTIYF.

The chain couples TRBV5-4 to TRBJ2-6, with 7 positions matching TRBD1. Per germline, CDR1 SGHNT and CDR2 YYREEE (reference sequence). The CDR3 runs 17 residues. The trim removed 4 bases at V and 0 bases at J, leaving 7 bases unmatched. The CDR3 sequence is CASSLGQVRSGANVLTF. In DNA, the CDR3 is TGTGCCAGCAGCCTAGGACAGGTTCGCTCTGGGGCCAACGTCCTGACTTTC.

The V and J genes are TRBV5-4 and TRBJ1-1; D perhaps matches TRBD1 (6 bases). The V and J ends lost 4 bases and 4 bases respectively, with 11 bases between them. The CDR3 extends over 13 amino acids. The germline gives CDR1 SGHNT, CDR2 YYREEE (reference sequence). CDR3 region: CASSHNRATEAFF. The CDR3, as DNA: TGTGCCAGCAGCCATAACAGGGCCACTGAAGCTTTCTTT.

V is TRBV10-3 and J is TRBJ1-1; 7 positions agree with TRBD1. The CDR3 has 18 amino acids. Trimming cost V 6 bases and J 1 base; bases outside gene matches: 17. Germline values: CDR1 ENHRY, CDR2 SYGVKD. The CDR3 sequence: CAISTQGSPKTTNTEAFF. The CDR3 bases are TGTGCCATCAGCACACAGGGGTCCCCCAAGACCACGAACACTGAAGCTTTCTTT.

The V call is TRBV7-2, the J call TRBJ2-2; the D gene is possibly TRBD1 (5 bases). CDR1 is SGHTA and CDR2 is FQGNSA in the germline V gene. CDR3 length equals 15 residues. Trimming removed 2 bases at V and 7 bases at J, with 14 bases between. The DNA of the CDR3 is TGTGCCAGCAGCTTAAGGGGCGTCGCCGACGGGGAGCTGTTTTTT. Protein: CASSLRGVADGELFF.

The gene calls are TRBV9 and TRBJ1-2, with D unresolved. CDR1 and CDR2 from the germline V gene are SGDLS and YYNGEE. The CDR3 length is 13 residues. V was trimmed by 0 bases and J by 7 bases, leaving 10 bases between them. The CDR3 sequence: CASSVGGSGGYTF. The CDR3 bases are TGTGCCAGCAGCGTAGGAGGGTCAGGTGGCTACACCTTC.

This clone came up once. CDR3 bases: TGTGCCAGCAGGCAGAGGGGGAGGGCTGACGGGACGCAGTATTTT. Translation gives CASRQRGRADGTQYF. J is TRBJ2-3 and V is TRBV28; possible D gene TRBD2, 7 bases. V dropped 6 bases and J dropped 9 bases, with 22 bases sitting between them. Germline lookup yields CDR1 MDHEN and CDR2 SYDVKM. This CDR3 is 15 amino acids long.

A single count supports this clone. The rearrangement links TRBV7-3 to TRBJ2-1; maybe TRBD2 (5 bases). The ends were cut back, 2 bases at V and 7 bases at J, with 9 bases in the middle. Looked up from germline, CDR1 is SGHTA and CDR2 is FQGTGA. The CDR3 runs to 13 residues. The chain's CDR3 is CASSLSTSNEQFF. Here the CDR3 DNA reads TGTGCCAGCAGCTTATCAACTAGTAATGAGCAGTTCTTC.

The V call is TRBV11-3, the J call TRBJ2-1, with 10 positions matching TRBD2. The CDR3 is 16 amino acids. Trimming at V came to 3 bases and at J to 0 bases, leaving 2 bases not matched to a gene. Per the germline V gene, CDR1 is SGHNT and CDR2 is YENEEA. CDR3 protein: CASSLGTSDSYNEQFF. The CDR3 DNA reads TGTGCCAGCAGCTTGGGGACTAGCGACTCCTACAATGAGCAGTTCTTC.